The 32 T cell receptor beta chains listed next were all sequenced from one sample in a study of vaccination and CD4 T cells after COVID-19. The treatment here: roughly 10-day PBMC culture with coronavirus spike peptide pools or control peptides (ViraFEST assay). An Oncomine TCR Beta short-read assay was used to sequence the DNA from cultured CD4+ T cells. TCRdb redid the calling of the PCR reads with MiXCR, one entry per CDR3 protein. Of 13,000 to 15,000 distinct CDR3 sequences listed, about three fifths are singletons. No antigens are known for them. What was sequenced was CD4+ T cells from blood, cultured in vitro. Source of these receptors: a human donor who had recovered from COVID-19.

The chain uses TRBV5-4 and TRBJ1-6, with D perhaps TRBD1 (5 bases). CDR3 length equals 14 residues. V lost 6 bases to trimming and J lost 9 bases, with 16 bases between them. Germline loops: CDR1 SGHNT, CDR2 YYREEE (reference sequence). DNA for the CDR3: TGTGCCAGCACCTCTTGGCAGGGCGGTTCACCCCTCCACTTT. The encoded protein is CASTSWQGGSPLHF.

A few counts support this clonotype. The rearrangement uses TRBV19 and TRBJ1-5, with D perhaps matching TRBD1 (5 bases). There are 14 residues in the CDR3. V lost 3 bases to trimming and J lost 11 bases, with 17 bases between them. Germline CDR1 is LNHDA and CDR2 is SQIVND (reference sequence). As DNA, the CDR3 is TGTGCCAGTAGTATGGCATCGGGGGTGAGGGCCCAGCATTTT. Translation: CASSMASGVRAQHF.

V is TRBV19 and J is TRBJ2-7; TRBD1 might be the D (5 bases). Per germline, CDR1 LNHDA and CDR2 SQIVND (reference sequence). CDR3 length: 16 residues. Trimming removed 1 base at V and 4 bases at J, with 17 bases between. The chain's CDR3 is CASSIVFGAGRYEQYF. In DNA form, the CDR3 reads TGTGCCAGTAGTATAGTCTTTGGGGCAGGCCGATACGAGCAGTACTTC. Complete variable domain (other parts from reference TRBV19 and TRBJ2-7): DGGITQSPKYLFRKEGQNVTLSCEQNLNHDAMYWYRQDPGQGLRLIYYSQIVNDFQKGDIAEGYSVSREKKESFPLTVTSAQKNPTAFYLCASSIVFGAGRYEQYFGPGTRLTVT.

CDR3 amino acids: CASTWGEGTEAFF. In nucleotides, the CDR3 is TGTGCCAGCACCTGGGGGGAAGGCACTGAAGCTTTCTTT. The rearrangement uses TRBV12-3 or TRBV12-4 and TRBJ1-1, with TRBD1 as a possible D gene (5 bases). The germline V and J ends were trimmed by 7 bases and 4 bases, with 13 bases remaining between them. This CDR3 spans 13 amino acids.

The chain has TRBV11-1 and TRBJ1-2, with a weak D call TRBD1 (6 bases). Trimming cost V 1 base and J 2 bases, with 14 bases left between them. CDR1 is SGHAT, CDR2 FQDESV, per germline (reference sequence). The CDR3 has 16 residues. This CDR3 reads CASSLGPLGANYGYTF. The CDR3 region has the DNA TGTGCCAGCAGCTTAGGCCCCTTGGGGGCCAACTATGGCTACACCTTC.

The sample holds a few counts of this clonotype. This chain joins TRBV6-1 and TRBJ2-7; D perhaps matches TRBD2 (6 bases). Germline CDR1 MNHNS, CDR2 SASEGT. Between the trimmed V and J ends, which lost 6 bases and 7 bases, there was a span of 22 bases. The CDR3 is made up of 15 amino acids. The CDR3 DNA follows: TGTGCCAGCAGACAAGGAGGGAGAGGGAAAGGTGAGCAGTACTTC. Translation gives CASRQGGRGKGEQYF.

This clonotype showed up just a few times. J is TRBJ1-3 and V is TRBV20-1; D remains unclear. V lost 3 bases to trimming and J lost 0 bases, with 6 bases between them. The CDR3 is 13 residues long. Germline lookup yields CDR1 DFQATT and CDR2 SNEGSKA (reference sequence). The CDR3 sequence: CSASEGSGNTIYF. The CDR3 DNA sequence: TGCAGTGCTAGTGAGGGCTCTGGAAACACCATATATTTT.

The chain links TRBV7-3 to TRBJ1-1; a possible D gene is TRBD1 (5 bases). Looked up from germline, CDR1 is SGHTA and CDR2 is FQGTGA. Trimming shortened V by 3 bases and J by 5 bases, and 16 bases separated the two germline ends. This CDR3 is 15 amino acids long. The CDR3 DNA reads as TGTGCCAGCAGCTTGGGGGGGACGCCGTTAACTGAAGCTTTCTTT. Translating it yields CASSLGGTPLTEAFF.

This clonotype came up a few times. The chain joins TRBV6-1 to TRBJ1-6, with 7 bases lining up with TRBD1. Per germline, CDR1 MNHNS and CDR2 SASEGT. Trimming cost V 6 bases and J 9 bases; bases outside gene matches: 5. This CDR3 contains 13 residues. The CDR3 spells CASSTGVGSPLHF. The CDR3 coding sequence is TGTGCCAGCAGCACAGGGGTAGGTTCACCCCTCCACTTT.

The genes are TRBV15 and TRBJ2-7; D not resolved. The CDR3 runs 15 residues. Between the trimmed V and J ends, which lost 0 bases and 3 bases, there was a span of 12 bases. CDR1 is LNHNV and CDR2 is YYDKDF in the germline V gene (reference sequence). Here the CDR3 DNA reads TGTGCCACCAGCAGAGATCCCTTGCTCCTCTACGAGCAGTACTTC. It translates to CATSRDPLLLYEQYF. Full variable domain (missing parts from reference TRBV15 and TRBJ2-7): DAMVIQNPRYQVTQFGKPVTLSCSQTLNHNVMYWYQQKSSQAPKLLFHYYDKDFNNEADTPDNFQSRRPNTSFCFLDIRSPGLGDTAMYLCATSRDPLLLYEQYFGPGTRLTVT.

The rearrangement uses TRBV19 and TRBJ1-2; D unresolved. The CDR3 loop spans 16 amino acids. Between the trimmed V and J ends, which lost 4 bases and 5 bases, there was a span of 20 bases. Germline lookup yields CDR1 LNHDA and CDR2 SQIVND (reference sequence). The CDR3, as DNA: TGTGCCAGTAGTACCGGCTTGAAGGGAGTATATTATGGCTACACCTTC. Its translation: CASSTGLKGVYYGYTF.

The genes are TRBV6-5 and TRBJ2-1, with 10 bases aligning to TRBD2. After removal of 0 bases from V and 9 bases from J, the junction contained 8 bases not matched to a gene. This CDR3 comprises 16 residues. Germline values: CDR1 MNHEY, CDR2 SVGAGI. The CDR3 nucleotides read TGTGCCAGCAGTTACTCGCTAGCGGGGGCGCGAGGTGAGCAGTTCTTC. It yields the protein CASSYSLAGARGEQFF.

V is TRBV6-5 and J is TRBJ2-7; no definite D call. The germline CDR1 and CDR2 sequences are MNHEY and SVGAGI. The CDR3 consists of 17 residues. Trimming took 4 bases from V and 0 from J, leaving 19 bases between them. The CDR3 DNA follows: TGTGCCAGCAGTTTCCAACCGGACGTCTGGTCCTCCTACGAGCAGTACTTC. Encoded protein: CASSFQPDVWSSYEQYF.

J is TRBJ2-1 and V is TRBV24-1; 13 bases align to TRBD2. Germline lookup yields CDR1 KGHDR and CDR2 SFDVKD. Germline trimming cut 7 bases from V and 7 bases from J; bases unmatched to any gene: 3. This CDR3 is 14 amino acids long. CDR3 coding DNA: TGTGCCACCAGCACTAGCGGGAGGGCGAATGAGCAGTTCTTC. Translation: CATSTSGRANEQFF.

This clonotype was picked up a small number of times. V usage is TRBV7-8 and J usage is TRBJ2-5; 8 nucleotides match TRBD2. CDR3 size: 16 residues. V lost 5 bases and J lost 4; bases outside the gene matches: 12. From germline, CDR1 is SGHVS and CDR2 FQNEAQ. CDR3 sequence: CASSKDVRAGGETQYF. CDR3 bases: TGTGCCAGCAGCAAAGATGTCCGGGCGGGGGGAGAGACCCAGTACTTC. Full variable domain (outside the CDR3, taken from reference TRBV7-8 and TRBJ2-5): GAGVSQSPRYKVAKRGQDVALRCDPISGHVSLFWYQQALGQGPEFLTYFQNEAQLDKSGLPSDRFFAERPEGSVSTLKIQRTQQEDSAVYLCASSKDVRAGGETQYFGPGTRLLVL.

As DNA, the CDR3 is TGTGCCAGCAGTGAGATAGGGGGCTACTATGGCTACACCTTC. Translation: CASSEIGGYYGYTF. This rearrangement joins TRBV25-1 to TRBJ1-2; 7 positions agree with TRBD1. This CDR3 is built from 14 residues. With 3 bases clipped from V and 3 bases from J, the junction kept 4 bases outside the gene matches. Germline V gene sequence: CDR1 MGHDK, CDR2 SYGVNS.

The chain employs TRBV21-1 and TRBJ2-7; TRBD1 is the table's D call, not checked against the DNA. TRBV21-1 is flagged as a pseudogene. CDR3 length equals 16 residues. For the CDR3, the DNA is TGTGCCAGCAGGGGGGGCGGGGGCGGTTCCTCCTACGAGCAGTACTTC. It translates to CASRGGGGGSSYEQYF.

V and J are TRBV9 and TRBJ2-5, with 9 bases matching TRBD2. With V trimmed by 4 bases and J by 5 bases, 9 bases remained unmatched. The CDR3 contains 15 residues. Germline V CDR1 and CDR2: SGDLS, YYNGEE. CDR3: CASSPSGLASETQYF. CDR3 DNA sequence: TGTGCCAGCAGCCCGTCGGGACTAGCTTCCGAGACCCAGTACTTC.

V is TRBV19 and J is TRBJ1-1, with D possibly being TRBD1 (5 bases). From germline, CDR1 is LNHDA and CDR2 SQIVND (reference sequence). Trimming stripped 6 bases from V and 11 bases from J, with 19 bases between. The CDR3 covers 13 residues. CDR3 region: CASRPGLQFYAFF. The CDR3 DNA is TGTGCCAGTAGACCGGGACTCCAATTTTACGCTTTCTTT.

The sample holds a few counts of this clonotype. The rearrangement uses TRBV7-2 and TRBJ2-2; 8 positions match TRBD1. The CDR3 extends over 13 amino acids. V lost 6 bases to trimming and J lost 6 bases; unmatched junction nucleotides: 3. The germline V gene has CDR1 SGHTA and CDR2 FQGNSA. CDR3 in amino acids: CASRQQGAGELFF. Here the CDR3 DNA reads TGTGCCAGCAGGCAACAGGGGGCCGGGGAGCTGTTTTTT.

The chain employs TRBV9 and TRBJ1-5; a weak D match, TRBD1 (5 bases). The germline gives CDR1 SGDLS, CDR2 YYNGEE. Trimming took 4 bases from V and 5 from J, leaving 16 bases between them. This CDR3 has 15 amino acids. The CDR3 coding sequence is TGTGCCAGCAGCCCGGGGCAGGGTCGATATCAGCCCCAGCATTTT. It encodes CASSPGQGRYQPQHF.

The chain couples TRBV20-1 to TRBJ1-2; perhaps TRBD1 as D (6 bases). The CDR3 totals 15 residues. In germline, CDR1 is DFQATT, CDR2 SNEGSKA (reference sequence). The V end was cut by 4 bases, the J end by 4 bases, with 19 bases between. CDR3 region: CSATRTATSGYGYTF. Here the CDR3 DNA reads TGCAGTGCTACAAGGACAGCTACCTCTGGCTATGGCTACACCTTC.

This clonotype showed up just a few times. J is TRBJ1-1 and V is TRBV20-1; 7 nucleotides match TRBD1. V dropped 0 bases and J dropped 4; count of bases not matched to a gene: 5. The CDR3 extends over 14 amino acids. From germline, CDR1 is DFQATT and CDR2 SNEGSKA (reference sequence). CDR3 sequence: CSARDPSGGTEAFF. For the CDR3, the DNA is TGCAGTGCTAGAGATCCATCAGGGGGCACTGAAGCTTTCTTT.

The rearrangement joins TRBV7-2 to TRBJ2-1; TRBD2 aligns across 8 bases. Germline lookup yields CDR1 SGHTA and CDR2 FQGNSA. Trimming at V came to 5 bases and at J to 7 bases, leaving 7 bases not matched to a gene. This CDR3 has 14 amino acids. The CDR3 nucleotides are TGTGCCAGCAGCCCGGGGGGGGGCTGGAATGAGCAGTTCTTC. Translation: CASSPGGGWNEQFF. The complete variable domain, with remaining parts taken from reference TRBV7-2 and TRBJ2-1, reads GAGVSQSPSNKVTEKGKDVELRCDPISGHTALYWYRQSLGQGLEFLIYFQGNSAPDKSGLPSDRFSAERTGGSVSTLTIQRTQQEDSAVYLCASSPGGGWNEQFFGPGTRLTVL.

On this clonotype itself: The junction departs from the called germline gene at one end, perhaps through a read error. This chain connects TRBV20-1 to TRBJ1-1; D is unclear. The V gene's germline CDR1 is DFQATT and CDR2 SNEGSKA (reference sequence). The CDR3 is made up of 13 amino acids. The CDR3 nucleotides are TGCAGTGCTAGAGACAGAGTGAACACTGAGGCTTTCTTT. Translating gives CSARDRVNTEAFF.

The chain couples TRBV6-2 or TRBV6-3 to TRBJ1-1; D uncertain. The ends were cut back, 2 bases at V and 1 base at J, with 17 bases in the middle. Germline-derived CDR1 and CDR2 are MNHEY and SVGEGT. The length of the CDR3 is 17 residues. The chain's CDR3 is CASSYLEGSSKNTEAFF. For the CDR3, the DNA is TGTGCCAGCAGTTACCTAGAGGGATCCTCCAAGAACACTGAAGCTTTCTTT.

This chain links TRBV5-1 with TRBJ2-5; D is unresolved. CDR3 length: 14 residues. V was clipped by 0 bases and J by 5 bases, with 11 bases between them. Germline V CDR1 and CDR2: SGHRS, YFSETQ. The CDR3 loop reads CASSLGIVGETQYF. CDR3 DNA: TGCGCCAGCAGCTTGGGGATAGTGGGTGAGACCCAGTACTTC.

This clonotype was seen a single time. This chain links TRBV19 with TRBJ2-1; weak D call: TRBD2 (6 bases). This CDR3 contains 15 residues. The germline V gene has CDR1 LNHDA and CDR2 SQIVND (reference sequence). The V and J ends lost 8 bases and 7 bases respectively, with 21 bases between them. The CDR3 sequence is CASGTRGLSFNEQFF. DNA of the CDR3: TGTGCCAGTGGGACCCGGGGACTGAGTTTTAATGAGCAGTTCTTC.

In DNA form, the CDR3 reads TGCAGTGCTAGAGGCGGGTTCAAGGACGAGCAGTACTTC. Translating it yields CSARGGFKDEQYF. The J gene is TRBJ2-7, the V gene TRBV20-1, with D tentatively TRBD2 (5 bases). The CDR3 consists of 13 residues. V dropped 1 base and J dropped 5 bases, with 12 bases sitting between them. The germline V gene encodes CDR1 DFQATT and CDR2 SNEGSKA (reference sequence).

This chain joins TRBV14 and TRBJ1-1; 8 bases line up with TRBD1. V trimming: 4 bases; J trimming: 4 bases; junction bases outside the gene matches: 11. The CDR3 consists of 16 residues. The germline CDR1 and CDR2 sequences are SGHDN and FVKESK. CDR3 sequence reads: CASSLHAYRGVTEAFF. CDR3 in DNA: TGTGCCAGCAGCCTACATGCCTACAGGGGGGTCACTGAAGCTTTCTTT.

This rearrangement joins TRBV5-4 to TRBJ2-3; D is undetermined. This CDR3 spans 15 amino acids. Per the germline V gene, CDR1 is SGHNT and CDR2 is YYREEE (reference sequence). Deletions cut 2 bases from V and 4 bases from J, with 14 bases between. The DNA for the CDR3 is TGTGCCAGCAGCTTTTCGTCCCGAGGCGCAGATACGCAGTATTTT. Its protein is CASSFSSRGADTQYF.

For this clonotype: A read error may produce the germline difference seen at one junction end. The rearrangement joins TRBV28 to TRBJ2-5, with D perhaps matching TRBD2 (6 bases). The CDR3 is 15 amino acids. Germline CDR1 MDHEN, CDR2 SYDVKM. The CDR3 region has the DNA TGTGCCAGCACCCTCCCGGGAGAAGGCCAAAAGACCCAGTACTTC. It yields the protein CASTLPGEGQKTQYF.